The sequence of this TCR beta chain was determined in a study of blood T cell repertoires in COVID-19. Profiled with immunoSEQ multiplex PCR; TCRdb holds only in-frame clones, not every one. The profile shows 170,000 or so clones, about 88% of them singletons. What was sequenced was PBMCs or T cells enriched from blood (not recorded which). The TCR comes from a woman aged 18-35 years who had recovered from COVID-19.

CDR3 nucleotide sequence: TGTGCCAGCAGCTTTAGTCATCAGGGAGGCACTGAAGCTTTCTTT. Amino acid sequence: CASSFSHQGGTEAFF. V is TRBV7-3 and J is TRBJ1-1; tentatively, D is TRBD1 (5 bases). CDR3 length equals 15 residues. The ends were cut back, 3 bases at V and 4 bases at J, with 15 bases in the middle. CDR1 and CDR2 (germline): SGHTA, FQGTGA.